The rows below give T cell receptor beta chains drawn from one sample of a study of post-analysis software for immune sequencing data. One entry per CDR3 protein, called by TCRdb with MiXCR from the PCR reads. The table shows roughly 650,000 distinct CDR3 sequences, with more than 50% occurring only once. The sample was blood. These receptors all come from a girl aged 2-10 years with multiple sclerosis. Each CDR3 is given with its conserved first and last residue. A D gene is named only where the DNA matches it firmly. A row's size may be missing; if present it is once, few, many or a size class.

cdr3_aa	cdr3_nt	j_call	clone_size	v_call	d_call
CASSLEDLEQFF	TGTGCCAGCAGTTTAGAGGATCTTGAGCAGTTCTTC	TRBJ2-1	NA	TRBV28	NA
CAISPGLRGTEAFF	TGTGCCATCTCACCCGGGCTACGGGGCACTGAAGCTTTCTTT	TRBJ1-1	NA	TRBV10-3	NA
CASSETGTAGEWHEQYF	TGTGCCAGCAGTGAAACGGGAACAGCGGGAGAGTGGCACGAGCAGTACTTC	TRBJ2-7	few	TRBV2	TRBD2
CASRTNQGPGDIQYF	TGTGCCAGCAGGACGAATCAGGGGCCAGGGGACATTCAGTACTTC	TRBJ2-4	once	TRBV6-2/TRBV6-3	NA
CASSLGGRTFYEQYF	TGTGCCAGCAGTTTGGGCGGGAGAACCTTCTACGAGCAGTACTTC	TRBJ2-7	NA	TRBV27	TRBD2
CASSRLAGGDTQYF	TGTGCCAGCAGCAGACTAGCGGGGGGGGATACGCAGTATTTT	TRBJ2-3	few	TRBV5-5	TRBD2
CAISGTGGEKLFF	TGTGCCATCAGCGGGACAGGGGGTGAAAAACTGTTTTTT	TRBJ1-4	NA	TRBV10-3	TRBD1
CASSVSGGSTDTQYF	TGTGCCAGCAGTGTCAGCGGAGGAAGCACAGATACGCAGTATTTT	TRBJ2-3	many	TRBV9	NA
CASSLVRGSTYEQYF	TGTGCCAGCAGCTTGGTAAGGGGAAGCACCTACGAGCAGTACTTC	TRBJ2-7	NA	TRBV27	NA
CASSRQGDGYTF	TGTGCCAGCAGTCGGCAGGGGGACGGCTACACCTTC	TRBJ1-2	NA	TRBV6-5	TRBD1
CASSESGTGNYGYTF	TGTGCCAGCAGTGAGTCCGGGACAGGGAACTATGGCTACACCTTC	TRBJ1-2	NA	TRBV6-4	TRBD1
CASSLEGTSNQYF	TGTGCCAGCAGCTTAGAGGGGACTAGTAACCAGTATTTT	TRBJ2-3	NA	TRBV11-2	TRBD2
CSALFSVDEQFF	TGCAGTGCCCTCTTTAGCGTTGATGAGCAGTTCTTC	TRBJ2-1	NA	TRBV20-1	NA
CASSQGGDSRNEQFF	TGTGCCAGCAGCCAAGGGGGGGACAGTAGAAATGAGCAGTTCTTC	TRBJ2-1	NA	TRBV14	NA
CASSTLGPNQPQHF	TGTGCCAGCTCTACTTTGGGACCTAATCAGCCCCAGCATTTT	TRBJ1-5	NA	TRBV28	NA
CASLGQGAADTQYF	TGCGCCAGCCTAGGACAGGGAGCGGCAGATACGCAGTATTTT	TRBJ2-3	NA	TRBV5-1	TRBD1
CASSAGFYGYTF	TGTGCCAGCAGTGCGGGCTTCTATGGCTACACCTTC	TRBJ1-2	NA	TRBV6-2/TRBV6-3	NA
CATSAGTPQETQYF	TGTGCCACCAGTGCCGGGACACCACAAGAGACCCAGTACTTC	TRBJ2-5	once	TRBV24-1	NA